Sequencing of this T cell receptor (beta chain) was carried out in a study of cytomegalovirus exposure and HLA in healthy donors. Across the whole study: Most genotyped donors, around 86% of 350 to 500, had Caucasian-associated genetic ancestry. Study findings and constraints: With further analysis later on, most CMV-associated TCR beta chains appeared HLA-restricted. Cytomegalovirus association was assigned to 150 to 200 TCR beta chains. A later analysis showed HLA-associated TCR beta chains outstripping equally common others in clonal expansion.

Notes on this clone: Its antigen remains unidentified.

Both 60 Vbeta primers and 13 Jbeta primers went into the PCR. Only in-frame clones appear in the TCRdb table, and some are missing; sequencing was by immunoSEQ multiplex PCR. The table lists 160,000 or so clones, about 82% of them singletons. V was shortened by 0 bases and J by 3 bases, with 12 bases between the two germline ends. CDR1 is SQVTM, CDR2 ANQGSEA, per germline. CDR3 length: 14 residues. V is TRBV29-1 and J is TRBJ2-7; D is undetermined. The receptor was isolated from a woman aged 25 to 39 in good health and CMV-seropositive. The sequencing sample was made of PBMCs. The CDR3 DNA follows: TGCAGCGTTGAAGATTGGAACAGCAGCTACGAGCAGTACTTC. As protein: CSVEDWNSSYEQYF.